The sequence of this T cell receptor beta chain was determined in a study of T cells in Graves' hyperthyroidism and ophthalmopathy. Amplified TCR beta CDR3 regions derived from RNA transcripts. TCR CDR3 regions were first amplified by RT-PCR with HTBI primers. MiXCR, applied by TCRdb to the multiplex PCR reads, yields one record per CDR3 protein. This sample has 500,000 to 600,000 distinct CDR3 sequences, with 20% found just once. Study results and limitations: The majority of expanded thyroid clonotypes above 0.001 also appeared in blood.

Trimming took 4 bases from V and 8 from J; bases not matched to a gene: 9. Looked up from germline, CDR1 is DFQATT and CDR2 is SNEGSKA (reference sequence). This CDR3 contains 14 residues. This clonotype was picked up a small number of times. Its antigen is not identified. Sample: blood. This sequence originates from a man in his forties or fifties with Graves' ophthalmopathy. The chain is built from TRBV20-1 and TRBJ2-3, with 10 nucleotides matching TRBD2. This CDR3 is CSANIAGGRGTQYF. The DNA of the CDR3 is TGCAGTGCTAATATAGCGGGGGGCCGGGGTACGCAGTATTTT.